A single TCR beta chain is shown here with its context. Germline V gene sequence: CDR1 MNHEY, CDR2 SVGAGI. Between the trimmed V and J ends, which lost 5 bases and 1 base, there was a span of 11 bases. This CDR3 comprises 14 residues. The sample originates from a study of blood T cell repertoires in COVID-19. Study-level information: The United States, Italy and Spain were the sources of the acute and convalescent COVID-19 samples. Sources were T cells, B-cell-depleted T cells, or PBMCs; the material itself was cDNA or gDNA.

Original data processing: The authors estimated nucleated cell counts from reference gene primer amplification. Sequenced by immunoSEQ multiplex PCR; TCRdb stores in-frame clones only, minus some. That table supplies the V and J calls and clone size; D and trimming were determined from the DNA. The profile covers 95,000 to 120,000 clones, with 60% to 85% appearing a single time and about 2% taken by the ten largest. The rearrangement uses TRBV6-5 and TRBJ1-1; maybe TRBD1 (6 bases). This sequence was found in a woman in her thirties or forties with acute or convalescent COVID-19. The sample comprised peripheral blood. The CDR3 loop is CASSIRDTNTEAFF. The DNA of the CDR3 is TGTGCCAGCAGTATAAGGGACACGAACACTGAAGCTTTCTTT.